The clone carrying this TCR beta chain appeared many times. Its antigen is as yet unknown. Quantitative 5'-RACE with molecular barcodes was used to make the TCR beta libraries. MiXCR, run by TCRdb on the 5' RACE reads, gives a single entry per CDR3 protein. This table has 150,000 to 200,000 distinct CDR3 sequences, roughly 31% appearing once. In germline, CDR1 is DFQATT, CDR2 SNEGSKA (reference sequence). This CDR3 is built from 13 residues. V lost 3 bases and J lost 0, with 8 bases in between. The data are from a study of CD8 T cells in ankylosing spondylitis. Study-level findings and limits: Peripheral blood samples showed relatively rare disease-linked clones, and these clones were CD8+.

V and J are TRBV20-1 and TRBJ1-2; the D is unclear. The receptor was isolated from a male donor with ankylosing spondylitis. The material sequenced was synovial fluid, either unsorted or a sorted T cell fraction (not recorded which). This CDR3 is CSASRLSNYGYTF. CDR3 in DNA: TGCAGTGCTAGTCGGCTGTCTAACTATGGCTACACCTTC.